Below are 14 T cell receptor beta chains sequenced from a single sample in a study of cytomegalovirus exposure and HLA in healthy donors. PCR involved 60 Vbeta and 13 Jbeta primers. The table came from immunoSEQ multiplex PCR; TCRdb's copy has only in-frame clones and leaves some out. The sample consists of 100,000 to 150,000 clones, 55% to 80% of them appearing once. The sequenced sample consisted of PBMCs. These receptors were collected from a woman aged 40 to 50 in good health and CMV-seronegative.

The DNA for the CDR3 is TGTGCCAGCAGTTACAGCGGGCGGAACACTGAAGCTTTCTTT. Residues: CASSYSGRNTEAFF. The V call is TRBV6-5, the J call TRBJ1-1; no definite D call. Trimming took off 2 bases at V and 1 base at J, with 8 bases between the two ends. Germline assignment: CDR1 MNHEY and CDR2 SVGAGI. The CDR3 is 14 amino acids.

The chain employs TRBV6-1 and TRBJ2-1; 12 bases align to TRBD2. The germline gives CDR1 MNHNS, CDR2 SASEGT. V dropped 4 bases and J dropped 9; count of bases not matched to a gene: 4. CDR3 length equals 14 residues. The CDR3 region has the DNA TGTGCCAGCAGTGGGACTAGCGGGGTGGGTGAGCAGTTCTTC. Protein: CASSGTSGVGEQFF.

The J gene is TRBJ2-2, the V gene TRBV5-4; TRBD1 aligns across 7 bases. The CDR3 sequence is 12 residues long. The germline gives CDR1 SGHNT, CDR2 YYREEE (reference sequence). V dropped 3 bases and J dropped 13; count of bases not matched to a gene: 6. Written as DNA, the CDR3 is TGTGCCAGCAGCTCAAGACAGGGCAGGCTGTTTTTT. It is translated as CASSSRQGRLFF.

The chain carries TRBV7-2 and TRBJ1-1, with D perhaps matching TRBD1 (5 bases). CDR3 length: 13 residues. V dropped 2 bases and J dropped 7 bases, with 11 bases sitting between them. Germline CDR1 and CDR2: SGHTA and FQGNSA. CDR3 sequence (DNA): TGTGCCAGCAGCTTATCGCAGGGCGATGAAGCTTTCTTT. Translation gives CASSLSQGDEAFF.

The V and J genes are TRBV11-2 and TRBJ1-3; D ambiguous. The V and J ends lost 0 bases and 0 bases respectively, with 6 bases between them. The CDR3 consists of 15 residues. Per the germline V gene, CDR1 is SGHAT and CDR2 is FQNNGV. The CDR3 DNA reads as TGTGCCAGCAGCTTAGATCCGTCCTCTGGAAACACCATATATTTT. It is translated as CASSLDPSSGNTIYF.

The chain combines TRBV5-1 with TRBJ1-4, with 7 bases that match TRBD1. CDR1 and CDR2 from the germline V gene are SGHRS and YFSETQ. The CDR3 loop spans 14 amino acids. The ends lost 4 bases at V and 4 bases at J; junction bases unmatched: 4. The CDR3 DNA reads as TGCGCCAGCAGCGGGGGACAGATTAATGAAAAACTGTTTTTT. Translated, it gives CASSGGQINEKLFF.

The chain uses TRBV11-3 and TRBJ1-4, with TRBD1 identical over 8 bases. CDR1 is SGHNT, CDR2 YENEEA, per germline. J was trimmed by 0 bases and V by 1 base; bases with no gene match: 10. The CDR3 totals 19 residues. DNA of the CDR3: TGTGCCAGCAGCTTAGGGGTAAGACAGGGGACTGCAACTAATGAAAAACTGTTTTTT. This gives the protein CASSLGVRQGTATNEKLFF.

The chain employs TRBV4-1 and TRBJ2-7; D is unclear. The CDR3 extends over 13 amino acids. Trimming took off 0 bases at V and 3 bases at J, with 6 bases between the two ends. The germline V gene has CDR1 MGHRA and CDR2 YSYEKL. CDR3: CASSQEQYYEQYF. The CDR3 bases are TGCGCCAGCAGCCAAGAACAGTACTACGAGCAGTACTTC.

The gene calls are TRBV6-5 and TRBJ2-1; the D is unclear. Germline lookup yields CDR1 MNHEY and CDR2 SVGAGI. The V and J ends lost 0 bases and 7 bases respectively, with 7 bases between them. CDR3 length: 13 residues. The CDR3: CASSYSERNEQFF. The CDR3 bases are TGTGCCAGCAGTTACTCTGAGAGAAATGAGCAGTTCTTC.

The J gene is TRBJ2-3, the V gene TRBV19, with 8 bases identical to TRBD1. Germline V gene lookup returns CDR1 LNHDA and CDR2 SQIVND (reference sequence). V lost 7 bases and J lost 5; bases outside the gene matches: 20. This CDR3 contains 18 residues. The DNA for the CDR3 is TGTGCCAGTACCCCAGGGGGCAAAAGGGCAACATGGAGAGATACGCAGTATTTT. Its translation is CASTPGGKRATWRDTQYF. Full variable domain (remainder filled in from reference TRBV19 and TRBJ2-3): DGGITQSPKYLFRKEGQNVTLSCEQNLNHDAMYWYRQDPGQGLRLIYYSQIVNDFQKGDIAEGYSVSREKKESFPLTVTSAQKNPTAFYLCASTPGGKRATWRDTQYFGPGTRLTVL.

This clone showed up just once. CDR3 DNA sequence: TGCGCCAGCAGCTTGGGCGGGGGGGCGTGGACAGATACGCAGTATTTT. It specifies CASSLGGGAWTDTQYF. V usage is TRBV5-1 and J usage is TRBJ2-3, with TRBD2 matching 9 bases. After removal of 0 bases from V and 3 bases from J, the junction contained 5 bases not matched to a gene. From germline, CDR1 is SGHRS and CDR2 YFSETQ. The CDR3 runs 16 residues.

The CDR3 loop reads CASSFPSDRDQPQHF. CDR3 sequence (DNA): TGTGCCAGCAGTTTCCCCAGCGACAGGGATCAGCCCCAGCATTTT. The chain joins TRBV28 to TRBJ1-5; 7 bases match TRBD1. The CDR3 loop spans 15 amino acids. Trimming took 3 bases from V and 5 from J; bases not matched to a gene: 7. Germline V gives CDR1 MDHEN, CDR2 SYDVKM.

This clone was observed once. The chain links TRBV30 to TRBJ2-5, with D possibly TRBD1 on 5 matching bases. The J call is uncertain, as TRBJ2-7 better fits the DNA end. Germline V gene sequence: CDR1 GTSNPN, CDR2 SVGIG (reference sequence). The CDR3 has 12 residues. The CDR3 is CAWSPQGYEQYF. CDR3 nucleotide sequence: TGTGCCTGGAGCCCGCAGGGCTACGAGCAGTACTTC.

This sequence joins TRBV5-5 and TRBJ2-7; 9 bases fit TRBD1. Looked up from germline, CDR1 is SGHKS and CDR2 is YYEKEE (reference sequence). The CDR3 loop spans 15 amino acids. V dropped 0 bases and J dropped 0; count of bases not matched to a gene: 1. In nucleotides, the CDR3 is TGTGCCAGCAGCTTGGAGGGACAGGGCTCCTACGAGCAGTACTTC. It is translated as CASSLEGQGSYEQYF.